This T cell receptor beta chain was found in a study of blood T cell repertoires in COVID-19. Some clones are missing from TCRdb's copy, which holds only in-frame ones; the method was immunoSEQ multiplex PCR. The table lists 200,000 to 250,000 clones, roughly 87% of them singletons. In germline, CDR1 is SGHRS, CDR2 YFSETQ. CDR3 length: 15 residues. V gave up 0 bases and J gave up 5 bases, with 11 bases separating them. The clonotype comes from a man aged 25-45 years who had recovered from COVID-19. The sequenced material came from PBMCs or T cells enriched from blood (not recorded which). This chain uses TRBV5-1 with TRBJ2-2, with a tentative D call TRBD1 (7 bases). DNA for the CDR3: TGCGCCAGCAGCTTGGTGGCAGGGGGGACCGGGGAGCTGTTTTTT. It encodes CASSLVAGGTGELFF.